This passage covers 2 T cell receptor beta chains from one sample sequenced in a study of blood T cell dynamics during melanoma immunotherapy. Time point here: pre-treatment baseline. Profiling relied on immunoSEQ multiplex PCR, and the TCRdb table lists in-frame clones only, not all of them. The sample gives 16,000 or so clones, 80% to 95% of which show up once; about 1.8% is in the top ten. The sequencing here drew on blood, taken from a patient treated with checkpoint blockade. The receptors shown here come from a human donor with melanoma.

DNA of the CDR3: TGTGCCAGTATCCCGAGAGTGGGGAAGTTGAACACTGAAGCTTTCTTT. Translated, it gives CASIPRVGKLNTEAFF. The chain is built from TRBV19 and TRBJ1-1, with unresolved D. Trimming left V 7 bases short and J 0 bases short, with 18 bases between. CDR1 LNHDA and CDR2 SQIVND come from the germline V gene (reference sequence). The length of the CDR3 is 16 residues.

This chain connects TRBV27 to TRBJ2-1; possible D gene TRBD2, 5 bases. The V gene's germline CDR1 is MNHEY and CDR2 SMNVEV (reference sequence). There are 15 residues in the CDR3. The ends were cut back, 5 bases at V and 0 bases at J, with 11 bases in the middle. The CDR3 sequence is CASSGSELSYNEQFF. CDR3 in DNA: TGTGCCAGCAGTGGTAGCGAGCTCTCCTACAATGAGCAGTTCTTC.